This TCR beta chain was observed in a study of blood T cell repertoires in COVID-19. The wider study: Sites across the United States, Italy and Spain contributed samples from acute and convalescent COVID-19. T cells, B-cell-depleted T cells, or PBMCs provided the cDNA or gDNA that served as material.

J was trimmed by 4 bases and V by 1 base; bases with no gene match: 4. The V gene's germline CDR1 is LNHDA and CDR2 SQIVND (reference sequence). The CDR3 is 15 residues long. As originally analysed: Reference gene primer amplification gave estimated nucleated cell counts. Only in-frame clones appear in the TCRdb table, and some are missing; sequencing was by immunoSEQ multiplex PCR. V and J calls and clone size follow that table, whereas D and trimming were derived from the DNA. The data hold roughly 200,000 clones, with more than 70% observed a single time. J is TRBJ1-5 and V is TRBV19, with TRBD1 identical over 7 bases. Material for sequencing was peripheral blood. The clonotype originates from a woman aged 25 to 39 with acute or convalescent COVID-19. The CDR3 loop reads CASSIGEGANQPQHF. Here the CDR3 DNA reads TGTGCCAGTAGTATAGGTGAGGGGGCGAATCAGCCCCAGCATTTT.